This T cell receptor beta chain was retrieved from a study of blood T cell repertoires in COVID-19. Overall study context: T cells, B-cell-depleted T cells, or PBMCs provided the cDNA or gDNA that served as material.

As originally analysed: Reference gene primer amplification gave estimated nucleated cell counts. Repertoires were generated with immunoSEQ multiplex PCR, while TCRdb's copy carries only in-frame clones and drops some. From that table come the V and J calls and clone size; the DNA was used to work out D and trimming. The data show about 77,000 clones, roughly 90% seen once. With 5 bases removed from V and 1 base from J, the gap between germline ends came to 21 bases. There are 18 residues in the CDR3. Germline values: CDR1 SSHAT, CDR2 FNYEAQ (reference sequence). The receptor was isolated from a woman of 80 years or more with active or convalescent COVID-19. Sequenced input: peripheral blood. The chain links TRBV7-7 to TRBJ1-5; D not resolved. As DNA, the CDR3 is TGTGCCAGCAGCCCCCAACCCCATACAAGTCCGAGCAATCAGCCCCAGCATTTT. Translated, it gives CASSPQPHTSPSNQPQHF.